The 20 T cell receptor beta chains below come from one sample, sequenced in a study of cytomegalovirus exposure and HLA in healthy donors. Primers included in the PCR were 60 Vbeta and 13 Jbeta primers. Clones were read by immunoSEQ multiplex PCR, and TCRdb kept only the in-frame ones, dropping some. Among about 100,000 clones listed, roughly 80% were seen once. The sequencing input was PBMCs. The receptors come from a male donor in good health and CMV-seropositive.

As concerns this clone: This sample also contains other DNA sequences that code for the same CDR3. The rearrangement links TRBV19 to TRBJ2-5, with a possible D match to TRBD1 (5 bases). Germline loops: CDR1 LNHDA, CDR2 SQIVND (reference sequence). The CDR3 loop spans 14 amino acids. Trimming pared 3 bases from V and 1 base from J, leaving 9 bases between. The CDR3 spells CASSIPGLQETQYF. The DNA for the CDR3 is TGTGCCAGTAGTATCCCAGGGCTCCAAGAGACCCAGTACTTC.

V is TRBV18 and J is TRBJ2-7; possible D gene TRBD1, 8 bases. The germline CDR1 and CDR2 sequences are KGHSH and LQKENI. The CDR3 contains 14 residues. The V end was cut by 8 bases, the J end by 5 bases, with 19 bases between. CDR3 DNA: TGTGCCAGCCATCTCGACAGGGGAGGGGACGAGCAGTACTTC. Protein: CASHLDRGGDEQYF.

The chain uses TRBV6-1 and TRBJ2-5; possibly TRBD2 for D (5 bases). The CDR3 contains 14 residues. The germline V gene has CDR1 MNHNS and CDR2 SASEGT. V was cut by 5 bases and J by 7 bases, with 17 bases left in between. The CDR3 here is CASSSRTVRGTQYF. CDR3 coding DNA: TGTGCCAGCAGTTCCCGGACCGTCCGGGGGACCCAGTACTTC.

V gene TRBV2 combines with J gene TRBJ2-6, with TRBD2 matching over 7 bases. With 7 bases clipped from V and 2 bases from J, the junction kept 5 bases outside the gene matches. The germline V gene encodes CDR1 SNHLY and CDR2 FYNNEI. CDR3 length: 15 amino acids. CDR3 sequence reads: CASTVGGAGANVLTF. CDR3 DNA: TGTGCCAGCACCGTGGGGGGGGCTGGGGCCAACGTCCTGACTTTC.

This chain links TRBV7-2 with TRBJ2-5, with a possible D match to TRBD2 (5 bases). The ends were cut back, 4 bases at V and 1 base at J, with 10 bases in the middle. This CDR3 contains 14 residues. From germline, CDR1 is SGHTA and CDR2 FQGNSA. CDR3 nucleotide sequence: TGTGCCAGCAGCTCGGGGTTTCTCCAAGAGACCCAGTACTTC. This sequence encodes CASSSGFLQETQYF.

This clone came up once. The junction departs from the called germline gene at one end, perhaps through a read error. The CDR3 region is CASTLGREDTQYF. DNA for the CDR3: TGTGCCAGCACCTTAGGCCGGGAAGATACGCAGTATTTT. This rearrangement joins TRBV11-2 to TRBJ2-3; D is possibly TRBD2 (5 bases). The CDR3 extends over 13 amino acids. Germline CDR1 SGHAT, CDR2 FQNNGV.

This clone appeared a single time. The chain carries TRBV6-6 and TRBJ2-3; D may be TRBD2 (6 bases). Germline V gene data show CDR1 as MNHNY and CDR2 as SVGAGI (reference sequence). The CDR3 loop spans 14 amino acids. V was shortened by 3 bases and J by 2 bases, with 9 bases between the two germline ends. CDR3 sequence: CASSYGGITDTQYF. The CDR3 coding sequence is TGTGCCAGCAGTTATGGCGGGATCACAGATACGCAGTATTTT.

V gene TRBV6-5 combines with J gene TRBJ2-2; D possibly corresponds to TRBD2 (5 bases). This CDR3 has 14 amino acids. Per germline, CDR1 MNHEY and CDR2 SVGAGI. Trimming took off 0 bases at V and 6 bases at J, with 8 bases between the two ends. CDR3 coding DNA: TGTGCCAGCAGTTACTCGGCGGGTTCCGGGGAGCTGTTTTTT. Translation: CASSYSAGSGELFF.

A word on this clone: Other DNA variants within this sample encode the same CDR3. The CDR3 DNA is TGTGCCAGCAGTGGGTGGGACCGGGGGCAGCCCCAGCATTTT. Translation: CASSGWDRGQPQHF. V usage is TRBV6-1 and J usage is TRBJ1-5; tentative D call: TRBD1 (5 bases). V was cut by 4 bases and J by 7 bases, with 14 bases left in between. This CDR3 is 14 amino acids long. Germline V lookup: CDR1 MNHNS, CDR2 SASEGT.

The V call is TRBV9, the J call TRBJ1-5, with a possible D match to TRBD1 (6 bases). With 0 bases removed from V and 6 bases from J, the gap between germline ends came to 10 bases. The CDR3 runs 14 residues. Germline assignment: CDR1 SGDLS and CDR2 YYNGEE. In DNA form, the CDR3 reads TGTGCCAGCAGCGTAGAAGGGGGACGTCAGCCCCAGCATTTT. As protein: CASSVEGGRQPQHF. Together with reference TRBV9 and TRBJ1-5, the CDR3 gives the full variable domain: DSGVTQTPKHLITATGQRVTLRCSPRSGDLSVYWYQQSLDQGLQFLIQYYNGEERAKGNILERFSAQQFPDLHSELNLSSLELGDSALYFCASSVEGGRQPQHFGDGTRLSIL.

The V and J genes are TRBV29-1 and TRBJ2-5; tentative D call: TRBD2 (6 bases). The DNA end is more similar to TRBJ2-7, so the J call may be wrong. Germline CDR1 is SQVTM and CDR2 is ANQGSEA. The CDR3 length is 14 residues. The CDR3 is CSVDSGLGFYEQYF. The DNA for the CDR3 is TGCAGCGTCGACTCGGGACTTGGTTTCTACGAGCAGTACTTC.

The chain employs TRBV6-5 and TRBJ1-2; D perhaps matches TRBD1 (5 bases). CDR3 length: 14 residues. Trimming took 6 bases from V and 4 from J, leaving 15 bases between them. Germline V CDR1 and CDR2: MNHEY, SVGAGI. The CDR3 coding sequence is TGTGCCAGCAGCCCCAGCGGCGGGGGCTATGGCTACACCTTC. This translates into CASSPSGGGYGYTF.

There are a few counts of this clone. The V call is TRBV30, the J call TRBJ1-1, with D maybe TRBD1 (6 bases). Trimming pared 3 bases from V and 7 bases from J, leaving 15 bases between. This CDR3 is built from 13 residues. CDR1 and CDR2 (germline): GTSNPN, SVGIG (reference sequence). The CDR3 coding sequence is TGTGCCTGGAGAAGGGAAACAGGGTGTGAAGCTTTCTTT. Translated, it gives CAWRRETGCEAFF. Combining the CDR3 with reference TRBV30 and TRBJ1-1 gives the whole variable domain SQTIHQWPATLVQPVGSPLSLECTVEGTSNPNLYWYRQAAGRGLQLLFYSVGIGQISSEVPQNLSASRPQDRQFILSSKKLLLSDSGFYLCAWRRETGCEAFFGQGTRLTVV.

The chain employs TRBV4-2 and TRBJ1-5; TRBD1 matches 7 bases. The trim removed 1 base at V and 7 bases at J, leaving 4 bases unmatched. The CDR3 has 14 amino acids. Germline CDR1 LGHNA, CDR2 YNFKEQ. In DNA, the CDR3 is TGTGCCAGCAGCCAAGGAGGAGGGGGCCAGCCCCAGCATTTT. Translated, it gives CASSQGGGGQPQHF.

This chain joins TRBV30 and TRBJ1-2, with D uncertain. The CDR3 contains 14 residues. CDR1 is GTSNPN and CDR2 is SVGIG in the germline V gene (reference sequence). Trimming took off 2 bases at V and 0 bases at J, with 10 bases between the two ends. Written as DNA, the CDR3 is TGTGCCTGGAGTCGGCCGGGGACTAACTATGGCTACACCTTC. This sequence encodes CAWSRPGTNYGYTF.

This clone has only a few counts. The chain uses TRBV28 and TRBJ2-7, with TRBD2 identical over 8 bases. From germline, CDR1 is MDHEN and CDR2 SYDVKM. V was clipped by 6 bases and J by 6 bases; unmatched bases: 7. The CDR3 totals 13 residues. As DNA, the CDR3 is TGTGCCAGCAGCCCGCGGGGGGCCGGCGAGCAGTACTTC. This sequence encodes CASSPRGAGEQYF.

V is TRBV6-5 and J is TRBJ1-1; D uncertain. V lost 4 bases, J lost 1 base, and 13 bases lay in between. CDR1 is MNHEY and CDR2 is SVGAGI in the germline V gene. The CDR3 is made up of 15 amino acids. CDR3 bases: TGTGCCAGCAGTTCCCCTGCTGGGCGGAACACTGAAGCTTTCTTT. Translation: CASSSPAGRNTEAFF.

CDR3 protein: CASSLDRSVTYNEQFF. DNA for the CDR3: TGTGCCAGCAGCTTAGACCGCAGCGTCACCTACAATGAGCAGTTCTTC. This chain uses TRBV11-3 with TRBJ2-1, with D unclear. Germline V lookup: CDR1 SGHNT, CDR2 YENEEA. The CDR3 sequence is 16 residues long. V shed 0 bases and J shed 2 bases, with 11 bases lying between them.

This clone occurred a few times. The V gene is TRBV13, the J gene TRBJ2-1, with 12 bases aligning to TRBD2. In germline, CDR1 is PRHDT, CDR2 FYEKMQ (reference sequence). V dropped 4 bases and J dropped 0; count of bases not matched to a gene: 7. There are 18 residues in the CDR3. The CDR3 DNA reads TGTGCCAGCAGCTCCCCAGAACTAGCGGGGGGCTCCTACAATGAGCAGTTCTTC. Encoded protein: CASSSPELAGGSYNEQFF.

V gene TRBV25-1 combines with J gene TRBJ2-7; 12 bases agree with TRBD1. Germline V gene sequence: CDR1 MGHDK, CDR2 SYGVNS. The CDR3 has 16 residues. Trimming at V came to 4 bases and at J to 6 bases, leaving 10 bases not matched to a gene. The CDR3 DNA follows: TGTGCCAGCAGTGGTGCCCCCGGGACAGGGGGCGTCGAGCAGTACTTC. This translates into CASSGAPGTGGVEQYF.